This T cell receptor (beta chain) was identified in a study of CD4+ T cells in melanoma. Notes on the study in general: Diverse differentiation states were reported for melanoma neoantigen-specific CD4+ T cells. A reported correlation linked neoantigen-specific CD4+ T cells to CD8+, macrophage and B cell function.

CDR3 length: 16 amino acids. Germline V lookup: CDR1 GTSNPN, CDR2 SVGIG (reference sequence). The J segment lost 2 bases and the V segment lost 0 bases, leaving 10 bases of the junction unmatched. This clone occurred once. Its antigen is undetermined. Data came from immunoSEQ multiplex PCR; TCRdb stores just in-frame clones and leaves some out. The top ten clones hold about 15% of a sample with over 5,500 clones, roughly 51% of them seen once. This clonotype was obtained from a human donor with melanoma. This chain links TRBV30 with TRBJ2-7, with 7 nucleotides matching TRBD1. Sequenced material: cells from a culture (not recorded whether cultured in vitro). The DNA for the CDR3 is TGTGCCTGGAGTGTAACAAGGACAGGTACTCCCTACGAGCAGTACTTC. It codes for CAWSVTRTGTPYEQYF. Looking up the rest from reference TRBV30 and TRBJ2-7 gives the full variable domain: SQTIHQWPATLVQPVGSPLSLECTVEGTSNPNLYWYRQAAGRGLQLLFYSVGIGQISSEVPQNLSASRPQDRQFILSSKKLLLSDSGFYLCAWSVTRTGTPYEQYFGPGTRLTVT.